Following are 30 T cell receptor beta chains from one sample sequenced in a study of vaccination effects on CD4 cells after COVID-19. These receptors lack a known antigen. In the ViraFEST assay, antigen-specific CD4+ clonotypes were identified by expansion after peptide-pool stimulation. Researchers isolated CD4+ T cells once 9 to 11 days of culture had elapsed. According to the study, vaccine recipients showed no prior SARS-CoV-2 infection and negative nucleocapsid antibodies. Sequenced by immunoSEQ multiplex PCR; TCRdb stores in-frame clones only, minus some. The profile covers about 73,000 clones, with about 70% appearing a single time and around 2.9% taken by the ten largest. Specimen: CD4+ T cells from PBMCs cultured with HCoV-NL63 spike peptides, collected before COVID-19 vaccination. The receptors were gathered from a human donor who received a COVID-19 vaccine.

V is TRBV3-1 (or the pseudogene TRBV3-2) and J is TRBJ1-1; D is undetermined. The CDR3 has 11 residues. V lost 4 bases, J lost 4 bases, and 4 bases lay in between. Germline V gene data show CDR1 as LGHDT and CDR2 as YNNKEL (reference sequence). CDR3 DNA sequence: TGTGCCAGCAGCCCCGGCACTGAAGCTTTCTTT. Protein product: CASSPGTEAFF.

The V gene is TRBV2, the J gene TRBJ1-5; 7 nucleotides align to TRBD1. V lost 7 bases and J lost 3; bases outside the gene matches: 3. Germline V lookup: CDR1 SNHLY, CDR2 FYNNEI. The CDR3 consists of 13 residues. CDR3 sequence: CASKGAANQPQHF. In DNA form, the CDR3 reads TGTGCCAGCAAGGGGGCAGCCAATCAGCCCCAGCATTTT.

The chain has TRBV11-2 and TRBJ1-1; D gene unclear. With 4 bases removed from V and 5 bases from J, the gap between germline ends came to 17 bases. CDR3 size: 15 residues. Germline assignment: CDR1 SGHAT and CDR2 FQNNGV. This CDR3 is CASSSPGSTKTEAFF. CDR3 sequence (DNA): TGTGCCAGCAGCTCCCCGGGTTCGACTAAGACTGAAGCTTTCTTT.

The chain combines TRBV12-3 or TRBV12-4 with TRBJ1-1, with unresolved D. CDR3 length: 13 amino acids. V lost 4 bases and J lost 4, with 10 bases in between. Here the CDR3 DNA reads TGTGCCAGCAGTTCTAGGGCGGGCACTGAAGCTTTCTTT. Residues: CASSSRAGTEAFF.

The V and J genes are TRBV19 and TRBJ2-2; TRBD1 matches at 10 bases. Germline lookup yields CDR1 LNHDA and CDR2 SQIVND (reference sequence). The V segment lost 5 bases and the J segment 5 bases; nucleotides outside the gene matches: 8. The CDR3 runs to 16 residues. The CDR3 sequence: CASSGPGTGETGELFF. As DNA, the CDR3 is TGTGCCAGTAGTGGGCCCGGGACAGGGGAAACCGGGGAGCTGTTTTTT.

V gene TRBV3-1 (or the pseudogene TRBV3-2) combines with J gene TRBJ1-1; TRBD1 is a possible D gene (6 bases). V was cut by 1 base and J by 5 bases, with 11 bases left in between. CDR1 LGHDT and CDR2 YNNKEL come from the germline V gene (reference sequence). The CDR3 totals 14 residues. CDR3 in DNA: TGTGCCAGCAGCCAAGGCGGCAGGGGAACTGAAGCTTTCTTT. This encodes CASSQGGRGTEAFF.

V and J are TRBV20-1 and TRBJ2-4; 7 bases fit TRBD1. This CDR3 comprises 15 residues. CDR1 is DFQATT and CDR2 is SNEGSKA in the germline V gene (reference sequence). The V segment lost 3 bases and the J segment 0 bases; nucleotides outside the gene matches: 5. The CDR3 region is CSASAGGIAKNIQYF. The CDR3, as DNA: TGCAGTGCTAGTGCAGGGGGAATAGCCAAAAACATTCAGTACTTC.

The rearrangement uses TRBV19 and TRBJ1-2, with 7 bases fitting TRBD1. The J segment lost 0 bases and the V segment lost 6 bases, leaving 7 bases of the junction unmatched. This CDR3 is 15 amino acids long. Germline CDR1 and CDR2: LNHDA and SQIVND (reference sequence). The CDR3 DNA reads TGTGCCAGTAGCCCGGGGACAGCAACTAACTATGGCTACACCTTC. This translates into CASSPGTATNYGYTF.

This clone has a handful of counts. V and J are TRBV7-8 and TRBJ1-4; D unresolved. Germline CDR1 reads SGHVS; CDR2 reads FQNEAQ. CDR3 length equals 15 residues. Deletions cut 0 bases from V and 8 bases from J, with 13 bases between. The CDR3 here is CASSLAVAQHEKLFF. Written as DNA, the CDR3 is TGTGCCAGCAGCTTAGCGGTGGCACAACACGAAAAACTGTTTTTT.

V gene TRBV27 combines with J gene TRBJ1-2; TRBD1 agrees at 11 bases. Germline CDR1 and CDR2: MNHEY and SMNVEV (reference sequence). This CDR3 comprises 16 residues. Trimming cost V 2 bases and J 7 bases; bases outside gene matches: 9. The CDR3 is CASSLGTGGLASGYTF. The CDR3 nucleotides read TGTGCCAGCAGTTTAGGGACAGGGGGTCTGGCCTCTGGCTACACCTTC.

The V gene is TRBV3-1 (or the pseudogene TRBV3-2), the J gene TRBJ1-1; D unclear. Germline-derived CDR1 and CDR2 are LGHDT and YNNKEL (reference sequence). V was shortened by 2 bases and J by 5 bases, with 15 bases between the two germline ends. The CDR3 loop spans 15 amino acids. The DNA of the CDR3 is TGTGCCAGCAGCCAAAGCGAACGGGATGTAACTGAAGCTTTCTTT. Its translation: CASSQSERDVTEAFF.

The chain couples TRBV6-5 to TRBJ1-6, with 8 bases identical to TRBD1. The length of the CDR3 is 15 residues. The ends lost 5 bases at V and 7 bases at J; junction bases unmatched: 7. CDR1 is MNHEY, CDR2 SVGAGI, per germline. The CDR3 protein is CASSTDRGANSPLHF. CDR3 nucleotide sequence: TGTGCCAGCAGTACCGACAGGGGCGCGAATTCACCCCTCCACTTT.

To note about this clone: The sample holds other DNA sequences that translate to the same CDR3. The CDR3 reads CASSLTTDTQYF. The DNA of the CDR3 is TGCGCCAGCAGCCTAACAACAGATACGCAGTATTTT. The chain is built from TRBV5-1 and TRBJ2-3; D gene uncertain. The CDR3 is made up of 12 amino acids. V was clipped by 4 bases and J by 3 bases, with 6 bases between them. Germline assignment: CDR1 SGHRS and CDR2 YFSETQ.

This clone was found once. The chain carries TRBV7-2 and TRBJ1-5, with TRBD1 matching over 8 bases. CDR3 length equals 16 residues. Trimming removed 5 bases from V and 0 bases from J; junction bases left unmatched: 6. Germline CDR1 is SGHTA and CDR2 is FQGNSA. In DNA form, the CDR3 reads TGTGCCAGCAGCCCCGGGACAGGTTATAGCAATCAGCCCCAGCATTTT. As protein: CASSPGTGYSNQPQHF.

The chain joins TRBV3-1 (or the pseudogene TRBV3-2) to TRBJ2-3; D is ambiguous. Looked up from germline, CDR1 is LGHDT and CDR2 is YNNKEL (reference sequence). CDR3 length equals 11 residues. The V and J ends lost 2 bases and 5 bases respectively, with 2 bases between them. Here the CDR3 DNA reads TGTGCCAGCAGCCAATTAGATACGCAGTATTTT. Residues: CASSQLDTQYF.

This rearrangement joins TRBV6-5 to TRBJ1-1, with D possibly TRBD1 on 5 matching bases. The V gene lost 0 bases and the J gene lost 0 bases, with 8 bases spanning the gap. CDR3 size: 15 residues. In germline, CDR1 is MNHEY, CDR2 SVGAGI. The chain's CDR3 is CASSYSTRVNTEAFF. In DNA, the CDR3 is TGTGCCAGCAGTTACTCCACCAGGGTGAACACTGAAGCTTTCTTT.

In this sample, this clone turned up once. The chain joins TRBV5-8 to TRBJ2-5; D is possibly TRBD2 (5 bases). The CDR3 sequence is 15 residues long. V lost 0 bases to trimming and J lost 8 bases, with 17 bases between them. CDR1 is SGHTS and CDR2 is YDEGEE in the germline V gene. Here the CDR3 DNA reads TGTGCCAGCAGCTTGGAGAGGGTACGAAGTGAAACCCAGTACTTC. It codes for CASSLERVRSETQYF.

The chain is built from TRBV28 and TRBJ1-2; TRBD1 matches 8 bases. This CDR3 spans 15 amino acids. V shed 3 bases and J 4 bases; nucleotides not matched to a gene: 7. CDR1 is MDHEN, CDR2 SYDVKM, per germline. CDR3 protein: CASSFGTGALYGYTF. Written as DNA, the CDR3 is TGTGCCAGCAGTTTCGGGACAGGAGCCCTCTATGGCTACACCTTC.

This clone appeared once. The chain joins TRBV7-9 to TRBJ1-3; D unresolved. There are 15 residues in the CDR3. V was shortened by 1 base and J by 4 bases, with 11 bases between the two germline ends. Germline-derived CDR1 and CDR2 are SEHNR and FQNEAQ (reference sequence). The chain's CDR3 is CASSLVEGYGNTIYF. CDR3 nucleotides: TGTGCCAGCAGCTTAGTTGAAGGTTACGGAAACACCATATATTTT.

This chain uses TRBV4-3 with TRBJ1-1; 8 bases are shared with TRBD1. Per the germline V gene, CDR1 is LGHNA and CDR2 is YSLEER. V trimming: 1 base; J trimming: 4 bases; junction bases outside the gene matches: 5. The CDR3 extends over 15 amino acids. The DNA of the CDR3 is TGCGCCAGCAGCCAAGGCGCCAGGGGGCCCACTGAAGCTTTCTTT. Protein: CASSQGARGPTEAFF.

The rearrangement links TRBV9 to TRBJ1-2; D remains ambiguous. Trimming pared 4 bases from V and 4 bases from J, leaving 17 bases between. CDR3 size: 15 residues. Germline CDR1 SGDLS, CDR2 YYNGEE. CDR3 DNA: TGTGCCAGCAGCTTCGACGAAAGGGTTACCTATGGCTACACCTTC. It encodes CASSFDERVTYGYTF.

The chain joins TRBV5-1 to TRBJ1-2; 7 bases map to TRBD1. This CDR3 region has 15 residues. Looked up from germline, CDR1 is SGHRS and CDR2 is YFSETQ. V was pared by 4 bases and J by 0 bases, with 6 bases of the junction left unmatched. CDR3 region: CASSLRQGPNYGYTF. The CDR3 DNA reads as TGCGCCAGCAGCCTCCGACAGGGCCCTAACTATGGCTACACCTTC.

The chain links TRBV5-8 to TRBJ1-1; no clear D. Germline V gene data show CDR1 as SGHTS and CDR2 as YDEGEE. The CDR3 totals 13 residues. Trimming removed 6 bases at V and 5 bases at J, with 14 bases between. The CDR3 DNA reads TGTGCCAGCAAAGTTAGAGGAAGGACTGAAGCTTTCTTT. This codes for CASKVRGRTEAFF.

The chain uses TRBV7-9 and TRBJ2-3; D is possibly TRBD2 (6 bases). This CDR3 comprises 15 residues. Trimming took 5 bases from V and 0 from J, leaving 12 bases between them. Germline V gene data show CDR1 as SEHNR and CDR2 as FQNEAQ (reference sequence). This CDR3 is CASSPPGGSTDTQYF. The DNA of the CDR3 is TGTGCCAGCAGCCCACCTGGGGGGAGCACAGATACGCAGTATTTT.

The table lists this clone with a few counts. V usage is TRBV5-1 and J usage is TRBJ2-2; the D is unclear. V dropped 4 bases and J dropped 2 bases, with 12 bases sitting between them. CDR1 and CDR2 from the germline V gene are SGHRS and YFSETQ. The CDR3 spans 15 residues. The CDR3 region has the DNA TGCGCCAGCAGCCTCGATCAGAGTAACACCGGGGAGCTGTTTTTT. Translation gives CASSLDQSNTGELFF.

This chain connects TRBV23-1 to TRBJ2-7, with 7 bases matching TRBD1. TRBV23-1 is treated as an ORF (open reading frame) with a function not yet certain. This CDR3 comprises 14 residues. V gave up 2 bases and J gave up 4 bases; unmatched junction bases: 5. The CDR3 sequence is CASSQARQGYEQYV. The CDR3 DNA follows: TGCGCCAGCAGTCAAGCCCGACAGGGTTACGAGCAGTACGTC.

Here the CDR3 reads CSVNRGIGEKLFF. The DNA for the CDR3 is TGCAGCGTTAACAGGGGGATTGGTGAAAAACTGTTTTTT. The V and J genes are TRBV29-1 and TRBJ1-4; 8 bases fit TRBD1. This CDR3 has 13 amino acids. Germline CDR1 reads SQVTM; CDR2 reads ANQGSEA. The V segment lost 5 bases and the J segment 7 bases; nucleotides outside the gene matches: 6.

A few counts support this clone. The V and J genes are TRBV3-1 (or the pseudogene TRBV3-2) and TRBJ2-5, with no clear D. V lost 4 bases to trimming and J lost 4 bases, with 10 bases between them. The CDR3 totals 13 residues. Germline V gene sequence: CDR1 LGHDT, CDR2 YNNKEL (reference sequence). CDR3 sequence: CASSLRWGETQYF. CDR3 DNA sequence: TGTGCCAGCAGCCTCCGGTGGGGAGAGACCCAGTACTTC.

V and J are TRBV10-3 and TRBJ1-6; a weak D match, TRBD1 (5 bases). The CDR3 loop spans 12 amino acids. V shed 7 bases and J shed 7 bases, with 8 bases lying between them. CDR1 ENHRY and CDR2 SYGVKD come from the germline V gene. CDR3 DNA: TGTGCCATCACCGACAGCAATTCACCCCTCCACTTT. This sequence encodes CAITDSNSPLHF.

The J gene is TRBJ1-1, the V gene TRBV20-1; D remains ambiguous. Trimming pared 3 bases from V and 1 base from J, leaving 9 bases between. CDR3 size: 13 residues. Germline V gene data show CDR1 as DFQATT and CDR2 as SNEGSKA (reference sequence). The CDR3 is CSASIGPNTEAFF. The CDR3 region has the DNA TGCAGTGCTAGTATCGGGCCGAACACTGAAGCTTTCTTT.